Below are 30 T cell receptor beta chains sequenced from a single sample in a study of blood T cell repertoires in COVID-19. Method: immunoSEQ multiplex PCR; TCRdb's copy keeps in-frame clones and lacks some. The profile shows some 22,000 clones, around 89% of them singletons. The sequencing sample was made of peripheral blood. The receptors were sampled from a human donor with active COVID-19. The donor label of this sample is uncertain.

This clone occurred a few times. This chain connects TRBV11-2 to TRBJ1-2, with 7 bases matching TRBD1. The V gene's germline CDR1 is SGHAT and CDR2 FQNNGV. The ends lost 6 bases at V and 4 bases at J; junction bases unmatched: 5. The CDR3 runs to 13 residues. The CDR3 bases are TGTGCCAGCAGTTCGACAGGGAGCTATGGCTACACCTTC. Encoded protein: CASSSTGSYGYTF.

This sequence joins TRBV28 and TRBJ2-5; 7 nucleotides line up with TRBD1. Trimming removed 5 bases from V and 10 bases from J; junction bases left unmatched: 28. From germline, CDR1 is MDHEN and CDR2 SYDVKM. The CDR3 consists of 19 residues. In nucleotides, the CDR3 is TGTGCCAGCAGTCATTTAGTCCTTTTTAGACAGGGCTTGGGTAGGGGCCAGTACTTC. Encoded protein: CASSHLVLFRQGLGRGQYF.

J is TRBJ2-7 and V is TRBV5-4; 9 nucleotides agree with TRBD1. J gave up 5 bases and V 4 bases, and 7 bases lay outside the gene matches. The CDR3 runs 14 residues. CDR1 is SGHNT and CDR2 is YYREEE in the germline V gene (reference sequence). The CDR3 protein is CASSRTGELHEQYF. The CDR3 coding sequence is TGTGCCAGCAGCCGGACAGGGGAGCTCCACGAGCAGTACTTC. The whole variable domain, filled in from reference TRBV5-4 and TRBJ2-7, reads ETGVTQSPTHLIKTRGQQVTLRCSSQSGHNTVSWYQQALGQGPQFIFQYYREEENGRGNFPPRFSGLQFPNYSSELNVNALELDDSALYLCASSRTGELHEQYFGPGTRLTVT.

This chain uses TRBV21-1 with TRBJ1-6. TRBV21-1 corresponds to a pseudogene. This CDR3 is 15 amino acids long. The CDR3 DNA sequence: TGTGCCAGCAGCAGGGGGACGGGGGATAATTCACCCCTCCACTTT. Protein: CASSRGTGDNSPLHF.

The J gene is TRBJ1-2, the V gene TRBV28, with D perhaps matching TRBD1 (5 bases). With 8 bases removed from V and 7 bases from J, the gap between germline ends came to 17 bases. This CDR3 comprises 13 residues. Germline V gene data show CDR1 as MDHEN and CDR2 as SYDVKM. CDR3 DNA sequence: TGTGCCAGCTTCTACGGGCTAGGGGTTGGCTACACCTTC. Encoded protein: CASFYGLGVGYTF.

The V call is TRBV3-1 (or the pseudogene TRBV3-2), the J call TRBJ2-1, with 8 bases aligning to TRBD2. With V trimmed by 4 bases and J by 9 bases, 11 bases remained unmatched. CDR1 LGHDT and CDR2 YNNKEL come from the germline V gene (reference sequence). This CDR3 spans 15 amino acids. CDR3 loop: CASSRPGLVGGEQFF. Here the CDR3 DNA reads TGTGCCAGCAGCCGACCGGGACTAGTGGGAGGTGAGCAGTTCTTC.

V gene TRBV5-1 combines with J gene TRBJ1-2; 7 bases align to TRBD1. The CDR3 is 16 amino acids. Germline V gives CDR1 SGHRS, CDR2 YFSETQ. V gave up 2 bases and J gave up 7 bases; unmatched junction bases: 14. The CDR3: CASSLTGTEDLGGYTF. The CDR3 DNA reads as TGCGCCAGCAGCTTAACGGGGACAGAAGACTTAGGTGGCTACACCTTC.

The rearrangement joins TRBV4-3 to TRBJ2-2, with TRBD1 matching over 7 bases. The CDR3 is 16 amino acids. Germline V gives CDR1 LGHNA, CDR2 YSLEER. The trim removed 0 bases at V and 10 bases at J, leaving 11 bases unmatched. CDR3 sequence (DNA): TGCGCCAGCAGCCAAGATCTTAGGGGGCGTGCCGCGGAGCTGTTTTTT. Residues: CASSQDLRGRAAELFF.

V and J are TRBV7-2 and TRBJ2-5, with TRBD2 matching 10 bases. V was pared by 2 bases and J by 2 bases, with 5 bases of the junction left unmatched. This CDR3 comprises 16 residues. Germline-derived CDR1 and CDR2 are SGHTA and FQGNSA. The DNA of the CDR3 is TGTGCCAGCAGCTTATGGGCTAGCGGGAGTCAAGAGACCCAGTACTTC. This codes for CASSLWASGSQETQYF.

V is TRBV6-1 and J is TRBJ1-3; possibly TRBD1 for D (5 bases). Germline V gene data show CDR1 as MNHNS and CDR2 as SASEGT. This CDR3 has 16 residues. The V and J ends lost 1 base and 2 bases respectively, with 12 bases between them. The CDR3 is CASSEVGASAGNTIYF. CDR3 bases: TGTGCCAGCAGTGAAGTAGGGGCCTCCGCTGGAAACACCATATATTTT.

CDR3 amino acids: CASSEVGTSSYEQYF. CDR3 DNA: TGTGCCAGCAGCGAGGTCGGGACTAGCTCCTACGAGCAGTACTTC. The V and J genes are TRBV27 and TRBJ2-7; 8 bases fit TRBD2. The germline gives CDR1 MNHEY, CDR2 SMNVEV (reference sequence). The CDR3 has 15 residues. V gave up 6 bases and J gave up 0 bases; unmatched junction bases: 7.

The chain combines TRBV28 with TRBJ2-3, with TRBD2 matching over 16 bases. V was pared by 10 bases and J by 7 bases, with 11 bases of the junction left unmatched. Germline V gene lookup returns CDR1 MDHEN and CDR2 SYDVKM. The CDR3 totals 16 residues. The CDR3: CATTGTSGRAWNTQYF. For the CDR3, the DNA is TGTGCCACCACCGGGACTAGCGGGAGGGCCTGGAATACGCAGTATTTT.

This clone was detected only a few times. V and J are TRBV4-2 and TRBJ2-2; D is unclear. This CDR3 comprises 15 residues. V was cut by 2 bases and J by 6 bases, with 13 bases left in between. The germline gives CDR1 LGHNA, CDR2 YNFKEQ. Written as DNA, the CDR3 is TGTGCCAGCAGCCAACTAGATAGGTGGGCCGGGGAGCTGTTTTTT. This translates into CASSQLDRWAGELFF.

The V call is TRBV10-2, the J call TRBJ2-3; a weak D match, TRBD1 (6 bases). The CDR3 runs to 13 residues. V lost 4 bases, J lost 9 bases, and 14 bases lay in between. Germline CDR1 and CDR2: WSHSY and SAAADI. The CDR3 nucleotides read TGCGCCAGCAGTGGCCTGACAGGTGAAACGCAGTATTTT. Translated, it gives CASSGLTGETQYF.

Only one count was recorded for this clone. The chain carries TRBV2 and TRBJ2-3; 10 bases are shared with TRBD1. Germline assignment: CDR1 SNHLY and CDR2 FYNNEI. The CDR3 length is 18 residues. The trim removed 8 bases at V and 2 bases at J, leaving 16 bases unmatched. The CDR3 DNA reads as TGTGCCAGCGGGGACAGGGGACTAACCGCGACCGTCACAGATACGCAGTATTTT. Translation gives CASGDRGLTATVTDTQYF. The whole variable domain, remainder taken from reference TRBV2 and TRBJ2-3, is EPEVTQTPSHQVTQMGQEVILRCVPISNHLYFYWYRQILGQKVEFLVSFYNNEISEKSEIFDDQFSVERPDGSNFTLKIRSTKLEDSAMYFCASGDRGLTATVTDTQYFGPGTRLTVL.

The chain carries TRBV30 and TRBJ1-5; 11 nucleotides align to TRBD1. CDR3 length: 14 residues. Germline CDR1 and CDR2: GTSNPN and SVGIG (reference sequence). V was pared by 0 bases and J by 6 bases, with 1 base of the junction left unmatched. The CDR3 loop reads CAWSVGTGGQPQHF. The CDR3 bases are TGTGCCTGGAGTGTCGGGACAGGGGGTCAGCCCCAGCATTTT.

This chain links TRBV5-1 with TRBJ2-5, with 10 bases aligning to TRBD2. The V gene end was trimmed by 4 bases and the J gene end by 1 base; junction bases not matched to a gene: 7. CDR3 length equals 16 residues. Germline CDR1 reads SGHRS; CDR2 reads YFSETQ. The CDR3 region is CASSLRTSGTQETQYF. In nucleotides, the CDR3 is TGCGCCAGCAGCCTCAGGACTAGCGGAACCCAAGAGACCCAGTACTTC. The entire variable domain, with the rest obtained from reference TRBV5-1 and TRBJ2-5, is as follows: KAGVTQTPRYLIKTRGQQVTLSCSPISGHRSVSWYQQTPGQGLQFLFEYFSETQRNKGNFPGRFSGRQFSNSRSEMNVSTLELGDSALYLCASSLRTSGTQETQYFGPGTRLLVL.

The chain links TRBV21-1 to TRBJ2-3; the DNA was not compared with TRBD2, the D call given in the table. TRBV21-1 is a pseudogene segment. The CDR3 covers 17 residues. The DNA of the CDR3 is TGTGCCAGCAGCAAAGACCTGGAAGGGAGAGGGTTGGATACGCAGTATTTT. The encoded protein is CASSKDLEGRGLDTQYF.

V gene TRBV5-1 combines with J gene TRBJ2-1; D remains unclear. Germline CDR1 SGHRS, CDR2 YFSETQ. This CDR3 spans 13 amino acids. The V end lost 0 bases, the J end lost 4 bases, and 5 bases lay between the germline ends. Here the CDR3 DNA reads TGCGCCAGCAGCTTGGCTCAGTACAATGAGCAGTTCTTC. Translation: CASSLAQYNEQFF. The whole variable domain, remainder taken from reference TRBV5-1 and TRBJ2-1, is KAGVTQTPRYLIKTRGQQVTLSCSPISGHRSVSWYQQTPGQGLQFLFEYFSETQRNKGNFPGRFSGRQFSNSRSEMNVSTLELGDSALYLCASSLAQYNEQFFGPGTRLTVL.

This clone was picked up one time. The chain recombines TRBV7-9 with TRBJ2-3; TRBD1 matches 8 bases. Germline V gene data show CDR1 as SEHNR and CDR2 as FQNEAQ (reference sequence). The CDR3 has 16 amino acids. The ends lost 3 bases at V and 0 bases at J; junction bases unmatched: 5. In nucleotides, the CDR3 is TGTGCCAGCAGCTTCCCGGGACAGGCTAGCACAGATACGCAGTATTTT. Amino acid sequence: CASSFPGQASTDTQYF.

This clone was counted once. V gene TRBV18 combines with J gene TRBJ2-3; 14 bases line up with TRBD2. The CDR3 is 17 amino acids. The J segment lost 3 bases and the V segment lost 3 bases, leaving 5 bases of the junction unmatched. CDR1 is KGHSH, CDR2 LQKENI, per germline. CDR3 coding DNA: TGTGCCAGCTCACCGGGACTAGCGGGAGTCGTAACAGATACGCAGTATTTT. Its translation: CASSPGLAGVVTDTQYF.

The rearrangement uses TRBV30 and TRBJ2-1, with TRBD2 identical over 9 bases. The V and J ends lost 0 bases and 3 bases, in that order; junction bases with no gene match: 6. This CDR3 region has 16 residues. Germline V gene lookup returns CDR1 GTSNPN and CDR2 SVGIG (reference sequence). The CDR3 nucleotides are TGTGCCTGGAGTGTACCCAGCGGGGGGTACTACAATGAGCAGTTCTTC. This translates into CAWSVPSGGYYNEQFF.

This sequence joins TRBV3-1 (or the pseudogene TRBV3-2) and TRBJ1-1; the D is unclear. The V gene lost 5 bases and the J gene lost 3 bases, with 13 bases spanning the gap. Germline V lookup: CDR1 LGHDT, CDR2 YNNKEL (reference sequence). The CDR3 extends over 14 amino acids. The CDR3 DNA reads TGTGCCAGCAGCTCCTATCGAACGGACACTGAAGCTTTCTTT. This gives the protein CASSSYRTDTEAFF.

V is TRBV27 and J is TRBJ2-3; TRBD2 is a possible D gene (6 bases). Germline V gives CDR1 MNHEY, CDR2 SMNVEV (reference sequence). The germline V and J ends were trimmed by 5 bases and 4 bases, with 19 bases remaining between them. The CDR3 totals 16 residues. The CDR3, as DNA: TGTGCCAGCAGTCGGGACTTCTCGGGATCTGCAGATACGCAGTATTTT. Protein product: CASSRDFSGSADTQYF.

V gene TRBV7-9 combines with J gene TRBJ1-1; D is possibly TRBD1 (5 bases). The V gene lost 7 bases and the J gene lost 4 bases, with 10 bases spanning the gap. There are 12 residues in the CDR3. CDR1 and CDR2 from the germline V gene are SEHNR and FQNEAQ (reference sequence). CDR3 in DNA: TGTGCCAGCACCCGGGGGGGCACTGAAGCTTTCTTT. Its translation is CASTRGGTEAFF.

The rearrangement uses TRBV4-2 and TRBJ2-4; TRBD2 matches 9 bases. The CDR3 consists of 16 residues. Germline loops: CDR1 LGHNA, CDR2 YNFKEQ. V was pared by 5 bases and J by 4 bases, with 9 bases of the junction left unmatched. This CDR3 is CASSTVAGVGKNIQYF. CDR3 DNA sequence: TGTGCCAGCAGCACTGTAGCGGGAGTCGGGAAAAACATTCAGTACTTC.

The V and J genes are TRBV5-1 and TRBJ1-1, with D perhaps TRBD1 (5 bases). CDR3 size: 15 residues. The V end lost 0 bases, the J end lost 5 bases, and 14 bases lay between the germline ends. CDR1 and CDR2 (germline): SGHRS, YFSETQ. The CDR3 region is CASSLEGVITTEAFF. For the CDR3, the DNA is TGCGCCAGCAGCTTGGAAGGGGTAATAACAACTGAAGCTTTCTTT.

The V call is TRBV9, the J call TRBJ2-5; the D gene is possibly TRBD2 (7 bases). Germline-derived CDR1 and CDR2 are SGDLS and YYNGEE. There are 15 residues in the CDR3. V lost 0 bases and J 5 bases, leaving 14 bases between the germline ends. This CDR3 reads CASSVVGGAAETQYF. For the CDR3, the DNA is TGTGCCAGCAGCGTAGTTGGGGGGGCAGCGGAGACCCAGTACTTC. The full variable domain, with the rest looked up from reference TRBV9 and TRBJ2-5, is DSGVTQTPKHLITATGQRVTLRCSPRSGDLSVYWYQQSLDQGLQFLIQYYNGEERAKGNILERFSAQQFPDLHSELNLSSLELGDSALYFCASSVVGGAAETQYFGPGTRLLVL.

J is TRBJ2-1 and V is TRBV24-1; D ambiguous. This CDR3 is built from 13 residues. V gave up 0 bases and J gave up 9 bases, with 8 bases separating them. Germline V gene lookup returns CDR1 KGHDR and CDR2 SFDVKD. Here the CDR3 DNA reads TGTGCCACCAGTGATTTGAGAGGCCGTGAGCAGTTCTTC. Amino acids: CATSDLRGREQFF.

This sequence joins TRBV3-1 (or the pseudogene TRBV3-2) and TRBJ1-2, with D possibly being TRBD1 (5 bases). V was pared by 6 bases and J by 4 bases, with 9 bases between. This CDR3 comprises 12 residues. CDR1 is LGHDT and CDR2 is YNNKEL in the germline V gene (reference sequence). The CDR3: CASSQGVYGYTF. In nucleotides, the CDR3 is TGTGCCAGCAGTCAGGGTGTCTATGGCTACACCTTC.